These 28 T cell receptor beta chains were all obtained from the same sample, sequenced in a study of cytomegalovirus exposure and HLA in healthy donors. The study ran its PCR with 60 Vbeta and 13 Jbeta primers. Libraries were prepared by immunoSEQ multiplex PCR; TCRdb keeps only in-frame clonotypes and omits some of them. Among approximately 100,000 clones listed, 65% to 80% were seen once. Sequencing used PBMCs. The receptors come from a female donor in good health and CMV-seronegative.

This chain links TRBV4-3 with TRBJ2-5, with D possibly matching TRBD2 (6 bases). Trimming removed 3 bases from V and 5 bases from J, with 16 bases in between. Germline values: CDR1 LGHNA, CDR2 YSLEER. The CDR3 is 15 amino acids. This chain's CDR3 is CASSHDQAGGETQYF. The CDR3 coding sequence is TGCGCCAGCAGCCACGACCAGGCTGGGGGGGAGACCCAGTACTTC.

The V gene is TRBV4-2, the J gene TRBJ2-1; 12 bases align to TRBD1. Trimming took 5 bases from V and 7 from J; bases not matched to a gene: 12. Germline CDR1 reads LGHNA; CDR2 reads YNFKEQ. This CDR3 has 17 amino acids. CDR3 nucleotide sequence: TGTGCCAGCAGCACAGGACTTCCGGGACAGGGGGCGAATGAGCAGTTCTTC. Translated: CASSTGLPGQGANEQFF.

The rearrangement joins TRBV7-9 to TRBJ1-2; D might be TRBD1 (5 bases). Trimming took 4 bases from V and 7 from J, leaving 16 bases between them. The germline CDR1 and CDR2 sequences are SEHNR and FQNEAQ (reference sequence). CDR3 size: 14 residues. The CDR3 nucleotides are TGTGCCAGCAGCTCCGACCGGGACTCCGGTGGCTACACCTTC. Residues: CASSSDRDSGGYTF.

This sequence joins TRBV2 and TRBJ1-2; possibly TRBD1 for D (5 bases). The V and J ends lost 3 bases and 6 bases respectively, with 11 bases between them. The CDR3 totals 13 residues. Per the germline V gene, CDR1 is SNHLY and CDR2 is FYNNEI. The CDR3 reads CASSERRGNGYTF. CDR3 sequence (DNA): TGTGCCAGCAGTGAGAGGAGGGGAAATGGCTACACCTTC.

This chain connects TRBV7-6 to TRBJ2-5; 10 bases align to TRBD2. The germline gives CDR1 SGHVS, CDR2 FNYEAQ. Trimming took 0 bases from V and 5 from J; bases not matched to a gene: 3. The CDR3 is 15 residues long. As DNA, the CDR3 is TGTGCCAGCAGCTTAGCGGCAGCGGGGGGGGAGACCCAGTACTTC. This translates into CASSLAAAGGETQYF.

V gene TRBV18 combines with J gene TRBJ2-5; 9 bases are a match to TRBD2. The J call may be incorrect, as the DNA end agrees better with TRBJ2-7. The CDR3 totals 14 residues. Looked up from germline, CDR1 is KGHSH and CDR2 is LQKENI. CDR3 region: CASSPVGAGGEQYF. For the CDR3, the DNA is TGTGCCAGCTCACCGGTGGGAGCGGGGGGCGAGCAGTACTTC.

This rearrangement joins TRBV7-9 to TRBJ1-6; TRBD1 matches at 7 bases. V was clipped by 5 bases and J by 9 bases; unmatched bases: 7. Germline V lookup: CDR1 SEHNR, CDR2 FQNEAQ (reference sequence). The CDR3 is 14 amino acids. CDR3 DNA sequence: TGTGCCAGCAGCCCAGGACAGGCCCGTTCACCCCTCCACTTT. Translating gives CASSPGQARSPLHF.

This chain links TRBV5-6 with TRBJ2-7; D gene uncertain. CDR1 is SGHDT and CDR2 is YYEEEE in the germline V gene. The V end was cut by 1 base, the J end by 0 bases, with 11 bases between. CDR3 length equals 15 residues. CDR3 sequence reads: CASSLLADNSYEQYF. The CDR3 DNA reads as TGTGCCAGCAGCTTGTTGGCGGATAACTCCTACGAGCAGTACTTC.

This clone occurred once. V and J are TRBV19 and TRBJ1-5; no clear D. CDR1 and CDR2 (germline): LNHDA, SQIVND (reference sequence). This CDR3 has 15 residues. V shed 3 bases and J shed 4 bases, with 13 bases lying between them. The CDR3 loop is CASSIGQVQNQPQHF. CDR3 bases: TGTGCCAGTAGTATTGGGCAGGTCCAAAATCAGCCCCAGCATTTT.

The CDR3 DNA is TGTGCCATCACGTCTAGCGGGGGGGTAGGGAATGAGCAGTTCTTC. Amino acids: CAITSSGGVGNEQFF. The chain joins TRBV10-3 to TRBJ2-1; 12 bases map to TRBD2. The V segment lost 7 bases and the J segment 7 bases; nucleotides outside the gene matches: 8. Germline V CDR1 and CDR2: ENHRY, SYGVKD. This CDR3 has 15 amino acids.

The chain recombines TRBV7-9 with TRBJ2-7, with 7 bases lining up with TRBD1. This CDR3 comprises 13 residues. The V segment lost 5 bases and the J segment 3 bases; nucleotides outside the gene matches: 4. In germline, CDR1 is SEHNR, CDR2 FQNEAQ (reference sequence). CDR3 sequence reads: CASSHRQGYEQYF. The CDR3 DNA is TGTGCCAGCAGCCACCGACAGGGCTACGAGCAGTACTTC.

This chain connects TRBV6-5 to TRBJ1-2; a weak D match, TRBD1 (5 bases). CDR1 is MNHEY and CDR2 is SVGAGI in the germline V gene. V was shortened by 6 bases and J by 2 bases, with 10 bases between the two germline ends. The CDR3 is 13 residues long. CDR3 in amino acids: CASSLGLNYGYTF. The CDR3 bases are TGTGCCAGCAGCCTGGGACTGAACTATGGCTACACCTTC.

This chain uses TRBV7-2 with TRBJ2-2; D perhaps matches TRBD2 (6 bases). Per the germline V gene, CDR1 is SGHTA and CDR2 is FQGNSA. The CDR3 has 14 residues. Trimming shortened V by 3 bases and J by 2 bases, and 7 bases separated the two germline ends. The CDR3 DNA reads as TGTGCCAGCAGCTTCGGGGGAAACACCGGGGAGCTGTTTTTT. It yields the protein CASSFGGNTGELFF.

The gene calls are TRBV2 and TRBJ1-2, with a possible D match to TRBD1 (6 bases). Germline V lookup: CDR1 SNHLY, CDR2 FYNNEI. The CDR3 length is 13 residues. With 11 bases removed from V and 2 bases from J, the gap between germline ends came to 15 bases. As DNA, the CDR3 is TGTGCCGGCCACAGGGCTGAGAACTATGGCTACACCTTC. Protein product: CAGHRAENYGYTF.

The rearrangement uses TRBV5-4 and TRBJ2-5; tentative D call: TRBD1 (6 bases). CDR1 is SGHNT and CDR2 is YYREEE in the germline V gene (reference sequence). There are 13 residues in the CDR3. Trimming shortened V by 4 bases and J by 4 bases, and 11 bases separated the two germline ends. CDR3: CASSDRNAETQYF. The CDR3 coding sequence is TGTGCCAGCAGCGACAGGAATGCAGAGACCCAGTACTTC. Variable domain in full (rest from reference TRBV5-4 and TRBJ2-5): ETGVTQSPTHLIKTRGQQVTLRCSSQSGHNTVSWYQQALGQGPQFIFQYYREEENGRGNFPPRFSGLQFPNYSSELNVNALELDDSALYLCASSDRNAETQYFGPGTRLLVL.

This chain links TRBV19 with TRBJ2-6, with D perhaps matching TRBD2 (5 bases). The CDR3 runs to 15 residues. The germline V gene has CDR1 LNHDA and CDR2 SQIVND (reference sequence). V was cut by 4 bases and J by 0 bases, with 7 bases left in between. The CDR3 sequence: CASSRGFSGANVLTF. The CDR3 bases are TGTGCCAGTAGTAGAGGGTTCTCTGGGGCCAACGTCCTGACTTTC.

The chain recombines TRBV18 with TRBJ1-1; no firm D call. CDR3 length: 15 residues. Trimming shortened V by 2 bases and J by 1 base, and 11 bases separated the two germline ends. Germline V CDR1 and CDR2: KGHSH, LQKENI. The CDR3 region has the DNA TGTGCCAGCTCACCAGAGGCGACTCCGAACACTGAAGCTTTCTTT. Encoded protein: CASSPEATPNTEAFF.

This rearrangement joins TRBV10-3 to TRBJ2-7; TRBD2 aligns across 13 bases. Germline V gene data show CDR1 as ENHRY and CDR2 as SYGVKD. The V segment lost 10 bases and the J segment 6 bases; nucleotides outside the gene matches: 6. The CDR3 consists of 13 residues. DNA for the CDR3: TGTGCCACCGGACTAGCGGGGGTTGTCGAGCAGTACTTC. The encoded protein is CATGLAGVVEQYF.

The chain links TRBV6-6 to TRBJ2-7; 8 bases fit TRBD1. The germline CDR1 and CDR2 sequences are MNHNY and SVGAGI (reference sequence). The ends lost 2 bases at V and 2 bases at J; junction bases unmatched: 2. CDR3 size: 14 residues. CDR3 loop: CASSYETGAYEQYF. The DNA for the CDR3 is TGTGCCAGCAGTTACGAGACAGGGGCCTACGAGCAGTACTTC.

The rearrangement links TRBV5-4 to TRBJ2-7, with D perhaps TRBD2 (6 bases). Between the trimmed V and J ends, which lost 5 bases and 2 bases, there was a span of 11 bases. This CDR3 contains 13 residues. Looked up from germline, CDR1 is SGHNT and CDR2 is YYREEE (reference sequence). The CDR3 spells CASSHGEAYEQYF. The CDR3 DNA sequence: TGTGCCAGCAGTCATGGGGAGGCCTACGAGCAGTACTTC.

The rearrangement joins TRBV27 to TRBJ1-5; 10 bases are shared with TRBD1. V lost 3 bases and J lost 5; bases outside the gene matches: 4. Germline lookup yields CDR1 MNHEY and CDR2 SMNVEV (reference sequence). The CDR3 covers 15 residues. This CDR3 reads CASSLGQGWDQPQHF. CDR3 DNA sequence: TGTGCCAGCAGTTTGGGACAGGGGTGGGATCAGCCCCAGCATTTT.

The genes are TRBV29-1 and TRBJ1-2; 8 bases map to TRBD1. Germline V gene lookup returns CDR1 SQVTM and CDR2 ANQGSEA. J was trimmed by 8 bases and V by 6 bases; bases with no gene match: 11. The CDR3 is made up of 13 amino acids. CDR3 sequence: CSVPASGGQGYTF. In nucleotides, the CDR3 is TGCAGCGTCCCAGCCTCAGGGGGCCAGGGCTACACCTTC.

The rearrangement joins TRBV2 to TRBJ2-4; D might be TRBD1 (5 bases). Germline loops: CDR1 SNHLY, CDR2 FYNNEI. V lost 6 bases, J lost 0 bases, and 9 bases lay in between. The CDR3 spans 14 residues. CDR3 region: CASRQDLAKNIQYF. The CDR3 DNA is TGTGCCAGCAGACAGGATCTAGCCAAAAACATTCAGTACTTC.

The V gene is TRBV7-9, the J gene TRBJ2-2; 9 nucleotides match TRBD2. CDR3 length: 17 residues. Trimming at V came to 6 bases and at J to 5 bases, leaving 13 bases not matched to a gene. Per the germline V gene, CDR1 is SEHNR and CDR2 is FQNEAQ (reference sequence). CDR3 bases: TGTGCCAGCAGGTCAATAACGGGACTAGCTGGAACCGGGGAGCTGTTTTTT. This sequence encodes CASRSITGLAGTGELFF.

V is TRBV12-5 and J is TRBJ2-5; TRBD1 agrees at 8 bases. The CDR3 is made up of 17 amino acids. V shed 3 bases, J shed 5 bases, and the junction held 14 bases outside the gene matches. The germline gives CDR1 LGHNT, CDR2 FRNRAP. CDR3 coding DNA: TGTGCTAGTGGTTTATCGGACAGGGTAGGCATACCCGAGACCCAGTACTTC. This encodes CASGLSDRVGIPETQYF.

CDR3: CASSAQTDTQYF. The DNA of the CDR3 is TGTGCCAGTAGTGCACAGACAGATACGCAGTATTTT. The chain uses TRBV19 and TRBJ2-3; no clear D. Trimming cost V 5 bases and J 3 bases, with 6 bases left between them. This CDR3 has 12 residues. Germline-derived CDR1 and CDR2 are LNHDA and SQIVND (reference sequence).

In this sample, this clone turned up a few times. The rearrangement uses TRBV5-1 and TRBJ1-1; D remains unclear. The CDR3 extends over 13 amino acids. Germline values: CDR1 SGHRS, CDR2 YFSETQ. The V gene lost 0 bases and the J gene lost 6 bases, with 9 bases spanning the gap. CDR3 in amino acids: CASSLERIAEAFF. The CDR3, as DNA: TGCGCCAGCAGCTTGGAGCGCATAGCTGAAGCTTTCTTT. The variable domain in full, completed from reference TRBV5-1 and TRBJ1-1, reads KAGVTQTPRYLIKTRGQQVTLSCSPISGHRSVSWYQQTPGQGLQFLFEYFSETQRNKGNFPGRFSGRQFSNSRSEMNVSTLELGDSALYLCASSLERIAEAFFGQGTRLTVV.

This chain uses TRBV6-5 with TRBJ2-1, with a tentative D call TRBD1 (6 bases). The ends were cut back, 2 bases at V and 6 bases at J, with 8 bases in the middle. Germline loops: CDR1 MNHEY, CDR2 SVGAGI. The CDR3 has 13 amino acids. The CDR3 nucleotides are TGTGCCAGCAGTTACGGACAGAGCAATGAGCAGTTCTTC. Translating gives CASSYGQSNEQFF.